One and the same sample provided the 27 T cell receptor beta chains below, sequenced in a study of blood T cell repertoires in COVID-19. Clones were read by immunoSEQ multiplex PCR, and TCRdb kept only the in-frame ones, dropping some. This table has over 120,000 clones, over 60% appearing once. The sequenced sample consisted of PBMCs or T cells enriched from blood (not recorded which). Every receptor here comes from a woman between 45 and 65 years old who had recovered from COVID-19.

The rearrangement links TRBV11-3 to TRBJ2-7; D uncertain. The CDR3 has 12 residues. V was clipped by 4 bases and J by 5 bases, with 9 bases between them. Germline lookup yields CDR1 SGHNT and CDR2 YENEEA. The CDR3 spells CASSSTRNEQYF. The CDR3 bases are TGTGCCAGCAGCTCCACACGCAACGAGCAGTACTTC. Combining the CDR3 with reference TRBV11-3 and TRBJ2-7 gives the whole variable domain EAGVVQSPRYKIIEKKQPVAFWCNPISGHNTLYWYLQNLGQGPELLIRYENEEAVDDSQLPKDRFSAERLKGVDSTLKIQPAELGDSAVYLCASSSTRNEQYFGPGTRLTVT.

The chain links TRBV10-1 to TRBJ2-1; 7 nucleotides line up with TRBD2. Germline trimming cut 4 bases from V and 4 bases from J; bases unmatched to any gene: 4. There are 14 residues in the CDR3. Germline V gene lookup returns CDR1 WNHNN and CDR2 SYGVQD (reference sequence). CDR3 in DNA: TGCGCCAGCAGTGGGCAGCGGGATTACAATGAGCAGTTCTTC. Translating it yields CASSGQRDYNEQFF.

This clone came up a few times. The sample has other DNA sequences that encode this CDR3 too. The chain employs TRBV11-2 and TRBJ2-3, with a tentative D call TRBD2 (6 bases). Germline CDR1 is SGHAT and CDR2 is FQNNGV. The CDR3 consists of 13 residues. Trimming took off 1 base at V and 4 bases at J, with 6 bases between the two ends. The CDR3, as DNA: TGTGCCAGCAGCTTAGGACTAGCAGATACGCAGTATTTT. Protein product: CASSLGLADTQYF.

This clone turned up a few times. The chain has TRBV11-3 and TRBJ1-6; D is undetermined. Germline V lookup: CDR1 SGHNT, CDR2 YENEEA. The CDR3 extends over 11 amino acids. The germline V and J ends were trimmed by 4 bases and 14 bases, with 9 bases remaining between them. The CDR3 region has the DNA TGTGCCAGCAGCTCAAGAGAGGCCCTCCACTTT. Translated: CASSSREALHF.

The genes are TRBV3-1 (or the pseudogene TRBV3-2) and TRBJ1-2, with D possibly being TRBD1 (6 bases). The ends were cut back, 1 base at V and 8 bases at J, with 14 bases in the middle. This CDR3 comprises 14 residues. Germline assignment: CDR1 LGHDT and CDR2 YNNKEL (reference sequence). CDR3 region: CASSQADSQGGYTF. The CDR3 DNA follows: TGTGCCAGCAGCCAAGCGGACAGCCAGGGAGGCTACACCTTC.

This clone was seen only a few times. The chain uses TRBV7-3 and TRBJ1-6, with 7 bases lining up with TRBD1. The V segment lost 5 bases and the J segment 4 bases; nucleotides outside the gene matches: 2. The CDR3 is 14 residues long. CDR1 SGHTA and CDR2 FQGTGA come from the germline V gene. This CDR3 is CASSVDRYNSPLHF. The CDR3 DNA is TGTGCCAGCAGCGTGGACAGGTATAATTCACCCCTCCACTTT.

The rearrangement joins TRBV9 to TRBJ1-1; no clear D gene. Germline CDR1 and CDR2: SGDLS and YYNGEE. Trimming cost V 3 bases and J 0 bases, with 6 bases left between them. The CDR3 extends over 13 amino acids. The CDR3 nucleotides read TGTGCCAGCAGCGCCCGTATGAACACTGAAGCTTTCTTT. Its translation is CASSARMNTEAFF. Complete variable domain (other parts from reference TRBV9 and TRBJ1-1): DSGVTQTPKHLITATGQRVTLRCSPRSGDLSVYWYQQSLDQGLQFLIQYYNGEERAKGNILERFSAQQFPDLHSELNLSSLELGDSALYFCASSARMNTEAFFGQGTRLTVV.

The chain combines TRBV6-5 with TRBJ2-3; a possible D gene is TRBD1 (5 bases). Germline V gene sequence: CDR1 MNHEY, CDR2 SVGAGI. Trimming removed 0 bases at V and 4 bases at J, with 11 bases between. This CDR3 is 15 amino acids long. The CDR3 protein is CASSYSGRVADTQYF. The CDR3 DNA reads TGTGCCAGCAGTTACTCGGGCAGGGTGGCAGATACGCAGTATTTT.

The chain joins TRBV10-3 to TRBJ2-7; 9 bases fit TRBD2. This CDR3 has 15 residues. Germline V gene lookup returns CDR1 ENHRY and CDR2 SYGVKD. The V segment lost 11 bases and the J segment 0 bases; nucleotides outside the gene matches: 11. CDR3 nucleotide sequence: TGTGCCTCATCAGATATACTAGCGGGCTCCTACGAGCAGTACTTC. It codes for CASSDILAGSYEQYF.

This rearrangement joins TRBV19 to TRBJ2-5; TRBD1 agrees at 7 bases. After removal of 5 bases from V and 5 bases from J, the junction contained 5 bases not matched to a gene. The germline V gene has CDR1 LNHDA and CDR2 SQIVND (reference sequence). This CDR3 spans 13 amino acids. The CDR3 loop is CASSVIQGETQYF. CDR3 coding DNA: TGTGCCAGTAGTGTGATACAGGGGGAGACCCAGTACTTC.

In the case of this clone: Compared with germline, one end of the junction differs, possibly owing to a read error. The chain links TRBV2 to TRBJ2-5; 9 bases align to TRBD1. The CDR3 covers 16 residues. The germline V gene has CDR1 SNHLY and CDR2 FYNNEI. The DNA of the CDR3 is TGTGCCAGCAGGGAAGGGACAGGGAGGAACCAAGAGACCCAGTACTTC. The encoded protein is CASREGTGRNQETQYF. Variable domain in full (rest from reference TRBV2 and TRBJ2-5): EPEVTQTPSHQVTQMGQEVILRCVPISNHLYFYWYRQILGQKVEFLVSFYNNEISEKSEIFDDQFSVERPDGSNFTLKIRSTKLEDSAMYFCASREGTGRNQETQYFGPGTRLLVL.

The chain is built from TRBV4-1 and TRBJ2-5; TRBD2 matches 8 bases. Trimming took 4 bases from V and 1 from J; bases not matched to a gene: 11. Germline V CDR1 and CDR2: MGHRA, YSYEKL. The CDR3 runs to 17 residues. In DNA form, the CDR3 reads TGCGCCAGCAGCCCGATGGGGGGGACTAGGGGCCAAGAGACCCAGTACTTC. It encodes CASSPMGGTRGQETQYF.

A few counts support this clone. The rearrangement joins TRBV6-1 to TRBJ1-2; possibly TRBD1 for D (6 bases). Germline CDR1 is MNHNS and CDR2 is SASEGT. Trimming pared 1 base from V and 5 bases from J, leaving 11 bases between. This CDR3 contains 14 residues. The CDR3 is CASSEDIDRYGYTF. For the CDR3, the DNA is TGTGCCAGCAGTGAAGATATCGACAGGTATGGCTACACCTTC.

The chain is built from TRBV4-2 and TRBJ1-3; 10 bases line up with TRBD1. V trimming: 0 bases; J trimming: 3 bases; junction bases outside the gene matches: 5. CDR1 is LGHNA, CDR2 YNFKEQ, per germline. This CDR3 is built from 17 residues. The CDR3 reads CASSQEKRDRGGNTIYF. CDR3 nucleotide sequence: TGTGCCAGCAGCCAAGAAAAAAGGGACAGGGGTGGAAACACCATATATTTT.

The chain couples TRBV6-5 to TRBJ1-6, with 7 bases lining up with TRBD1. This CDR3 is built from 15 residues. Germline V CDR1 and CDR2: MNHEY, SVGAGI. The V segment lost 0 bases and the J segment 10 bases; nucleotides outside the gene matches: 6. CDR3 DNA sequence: TGTGCCAGCAGTTACTCTGAGACAGGGAAGTCACCCCTCCACTTT. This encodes CASSYSETGKSPLHF.

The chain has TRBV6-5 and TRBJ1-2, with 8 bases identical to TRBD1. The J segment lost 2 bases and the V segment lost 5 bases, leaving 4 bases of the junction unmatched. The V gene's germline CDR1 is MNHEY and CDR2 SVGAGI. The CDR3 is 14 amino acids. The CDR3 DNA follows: TGTGCCAGCAGTCGGACAGGGAGAAACTATGGCTACACCTTC. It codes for CASSRTGRNYGYTF.

The CDR3 loop is CASGTGGSNEKLFF. CDR3 nucleotides: TGTGCCAGCGGGACAGGGGGGTCCAATGAAAAACTGTTTTTT. The chain recombines TRBV6-5 with TRBJ1-4; 11 bases agree with TRBD1. J gave up 5 bases and V 8 bases, and 4 bases lay outside the gene matches. This CDR3 spans 14 amino acids. Germline CDR1 reads MNHEY; CDR2 reads SVGAGI.

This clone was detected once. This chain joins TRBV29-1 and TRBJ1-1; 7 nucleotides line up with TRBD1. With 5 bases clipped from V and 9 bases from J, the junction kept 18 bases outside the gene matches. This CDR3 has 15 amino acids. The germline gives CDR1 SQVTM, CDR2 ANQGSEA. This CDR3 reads CSVPRSPGQEGQAFF. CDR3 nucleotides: TGCAGCGTTCCCCGAAGCCCTGGACAGGAGGGTCAAGCTTTCTTT. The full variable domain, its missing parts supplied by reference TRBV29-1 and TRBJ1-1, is SAVISQKPSRDICQRGTSLTIQCQVDSQVTMMFWYRQQPGQSLTLIATANQGSEATYESGFVIDKFPISRPNLTFSTLTVSNMSPEDSSIYLCSVPRSPGQEGQAFFGQGTRLTVV.

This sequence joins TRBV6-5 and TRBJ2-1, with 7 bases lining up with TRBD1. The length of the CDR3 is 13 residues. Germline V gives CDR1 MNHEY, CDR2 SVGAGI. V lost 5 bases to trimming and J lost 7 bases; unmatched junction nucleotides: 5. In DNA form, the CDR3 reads TGTGCCAGCAGTAGAGGCAGGGGGAATGAGCAGTTCTTC. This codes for CASSRGRGNEQFF.

CDR3 residues: CASSPSGNNEQYF. The CDR3 coding sequence is TGTGCCAGCAGCCCTAGCGGGAACAACGAGCAGTACTTC. The V gene is TRBV14, the J gene TRBJ2-7; TRBD2 agrees at 9 bases. The CDR3 length is 13 residues. The ends lost 4 bases at V and 5 bases at J; junction bases unmatched: 3. The germline CDR1 and CDR2 sequences are SGHDN and FVKESK.

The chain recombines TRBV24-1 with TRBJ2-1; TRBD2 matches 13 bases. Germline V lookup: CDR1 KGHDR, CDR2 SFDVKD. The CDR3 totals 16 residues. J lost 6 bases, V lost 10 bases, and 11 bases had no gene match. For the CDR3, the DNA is TGTGCCACGCATGGACCGGGACTAGCGGGACTCAATGAGCAGTTCTTC. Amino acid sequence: CATHGPGLAGLNEQFF.

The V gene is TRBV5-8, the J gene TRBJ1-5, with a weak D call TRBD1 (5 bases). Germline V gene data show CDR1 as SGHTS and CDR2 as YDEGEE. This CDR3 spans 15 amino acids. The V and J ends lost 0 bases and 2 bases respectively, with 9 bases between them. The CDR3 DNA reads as TGTGCCAGCAGCTTGGACAGGCGAGGCAATCAGCCCCAGCATTTT. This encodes CASSLDRRGNQPQHF.

CDR3: CASSLAEVGYTF. The CDR3 bases are TGTGCCAGCAGCTTAGCGGAGGTTGGCTACACCTTC. The rearrangement joins TRBV7-9 to TRBJ1-2; no clear D gene. The CDR3 extends over 12 amino acids. The germline V gene has CDR1 SEHNR and CDR2 FQNEAQ (reference sequence). V gave up 0 bases and J gave up 7 bases, with 6 bases separating them. Variable domain in full (rest from reference TRBV7-9 and TRBJ1-2): DTGVSQNPRHKITKRGQNVTFRCDPISEHNRLYWYRQTLGQGPEFLTYFQNEAQLEKSRLLSDRFSAERPKGSFSTLEIQRTEQGDSAMYLCASSLAEVGYTFGSGTRLTVV.

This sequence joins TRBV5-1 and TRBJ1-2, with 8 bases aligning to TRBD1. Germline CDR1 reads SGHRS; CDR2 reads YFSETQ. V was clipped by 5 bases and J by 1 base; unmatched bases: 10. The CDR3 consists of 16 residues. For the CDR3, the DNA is TGCGCCAGCAGAGACAGGGGAATGGGTTATAACTATGGCTACACCTTC. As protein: CASRDRGMGYNYGYTF.

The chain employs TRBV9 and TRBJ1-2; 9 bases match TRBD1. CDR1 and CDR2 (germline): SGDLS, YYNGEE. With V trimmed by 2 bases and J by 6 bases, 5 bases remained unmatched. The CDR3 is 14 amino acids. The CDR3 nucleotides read TGTGCCAGCAGCGTGGGGGACAGGGAACATGGCTACACCTTC. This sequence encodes CASSVGDREHGYTF.

CDR3 sequence reads: CASSSSGRGQPQHF. The CDR3 DNA is TGTGCCAGTAGTTCATCAGGCCGGGGTCAGCCCCAGCATTTT. The V gene is TRBV19, the J gene TRBJ1-5; no definite D call. The CDR3 totals 14 residues. The V gene lost 5 bases and the J gene lost 6 bases, with 14 bases spanning the gap. The germline CDR1 and CDR2 sequences are LNHDA and SQIVND (reference sequence).

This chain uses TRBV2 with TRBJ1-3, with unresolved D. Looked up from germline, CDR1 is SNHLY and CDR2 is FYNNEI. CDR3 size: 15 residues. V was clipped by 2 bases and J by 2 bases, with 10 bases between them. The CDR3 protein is CASSENRVTGNTIYF. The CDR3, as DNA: TGTGCCAGCAGTGAAAACCGAGTGACTGGAAACACCATATATTTT. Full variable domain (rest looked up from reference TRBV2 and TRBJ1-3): EPEVTQTPSHQVTQMGQEVILRCVPISNHLYFYWYRQILGQKVEFLVSFYNNEISEKSEIFDDQFSVERPDGSNFTLKIRSTKLEDSAMYFCASSENRVTGNTIYFGEGSWLTVV.